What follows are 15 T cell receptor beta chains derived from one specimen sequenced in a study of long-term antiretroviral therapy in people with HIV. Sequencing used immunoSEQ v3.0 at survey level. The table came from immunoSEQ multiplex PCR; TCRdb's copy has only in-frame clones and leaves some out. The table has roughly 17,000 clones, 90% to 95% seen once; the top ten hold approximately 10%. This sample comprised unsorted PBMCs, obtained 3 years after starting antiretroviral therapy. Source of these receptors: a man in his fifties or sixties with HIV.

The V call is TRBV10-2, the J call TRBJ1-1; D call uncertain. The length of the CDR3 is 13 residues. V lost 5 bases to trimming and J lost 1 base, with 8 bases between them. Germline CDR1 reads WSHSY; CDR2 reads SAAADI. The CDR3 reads CASSLSWNTEAFF. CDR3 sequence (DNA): TGCGCCAGCAGTTTATCCTGGAACACTGAAGCTTTCTTT.

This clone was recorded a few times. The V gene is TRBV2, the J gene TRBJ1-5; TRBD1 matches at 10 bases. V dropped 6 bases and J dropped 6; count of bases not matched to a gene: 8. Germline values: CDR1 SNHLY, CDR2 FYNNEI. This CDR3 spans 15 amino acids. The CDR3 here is CASRADRGIRQPQHF. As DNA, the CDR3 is TGTGCCAGCAGAGCGGACAGGGGGATTCGTCAGCCCCAGCATTTT.

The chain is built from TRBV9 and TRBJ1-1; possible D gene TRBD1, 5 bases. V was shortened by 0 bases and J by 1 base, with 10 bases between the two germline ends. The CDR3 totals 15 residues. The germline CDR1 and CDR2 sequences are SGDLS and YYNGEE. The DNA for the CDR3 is TGTGCCAGCAGCGTAGATGGGACGGCGAACACTGAAGCTTTCTTT. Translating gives CASSVDGTANTEAFF.

In DNA, the CDR3 is TGTGCTAGTGGTTTCCCGGCAGGGGTGGATACGCAGTATTTT. Translation gives CASGFPAGVDTQYF. The chain links TRBV12-5 to TRBJ2-3; weak D call: TRBD1 (6 bases). The CDR3 length is 14 residues. CDR1 and CDR2 from the germline V gene are LGHNT and FRNRAP. V lost 3 bases and J 6 bases, leaving 13 bases between the germline ends.

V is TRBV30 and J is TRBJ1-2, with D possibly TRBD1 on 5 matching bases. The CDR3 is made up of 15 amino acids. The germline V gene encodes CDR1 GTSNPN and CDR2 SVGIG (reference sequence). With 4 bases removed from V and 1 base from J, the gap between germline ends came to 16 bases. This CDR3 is CAWNVGAGGNYGYTF. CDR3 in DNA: TGTGCCTGGAATGTCGGGGCCGGGGGTAACTATGGCTACACCTTC.

The CDR3 nucleotides read TGTGCCAGCAGCTTAGAGATTACAGGAATTAACACCGGGGAGCTGTTTTTT. Encoded protein: CASSLEITGINTGELFF. The gene calls are TRBV11-2 and TRBJ2-2, with D tentatively TRBD1 (5 bases). Germline loops: CDR1 SGHAT, CDR2 FQNNGV. The V gene lost 0 bases and the J gene lost 2 bases, with 13 bases spanning the gap. CDR3 length: 17 amino acids.

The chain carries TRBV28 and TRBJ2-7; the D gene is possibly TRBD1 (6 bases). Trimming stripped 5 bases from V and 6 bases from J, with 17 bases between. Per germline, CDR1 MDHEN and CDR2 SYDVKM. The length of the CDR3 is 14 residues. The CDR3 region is CASSVPRGRAEQYF. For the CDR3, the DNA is TGTGCCAGCAGTGTACCCAGGGGACGGGCCGAGCAGTACTTC. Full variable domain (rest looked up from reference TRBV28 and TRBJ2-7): DVKVTQSSRYLVKRTGEKVFLECVQDMDHENMFWYRQDPGLGLRLIYFSYDVKMKEKGDIPEGYSVSREKKERFSLILESASTNQTSMYLCASSVPRGRAEQYFGPGTRLTVT.

In nucleotides, the CDR3 is TGTGCCTGGAGCCTAACCGGGACAGGGTGGAGCGAGCAGTACTTC. It codes for CAWSLTGTGWSEQYF. This chain uses TRBV30 with TRBJ2-7; the match to TRBD1 covers 9 bases. V was clipped by 3 bases and J by 6 bases; unmatched bases: 12. The germline gives CDR1 GTSNPN, CDR2 SVGIG (reference sequence). There are 15 residues in the CDR3.

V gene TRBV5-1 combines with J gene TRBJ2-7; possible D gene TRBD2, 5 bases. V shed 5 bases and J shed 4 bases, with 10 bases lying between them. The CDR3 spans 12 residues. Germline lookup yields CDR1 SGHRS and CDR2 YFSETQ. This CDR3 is CASREDSYEQYF. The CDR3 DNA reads TGCGCCAGCAGGGAGGATTCGTACGAGCAGTACTTC.

CDR3 amino acids: CASILLGSHKTYEQYF. In DNA form, the CDR3 reads TGTGCCAGCATTCTTCTCGGCAGCCACAAGACCTACGAGCAGTACTTC. The chain links TRBV11-2 to TRBJ2-7, with D hard to call. Per germline, CDR1 SGHAT and CDR2 FQNNGV. There are 16 residues in the CDR3. The V end was cut by 7 bases, the J end by 2 bases, with 21 bases between.

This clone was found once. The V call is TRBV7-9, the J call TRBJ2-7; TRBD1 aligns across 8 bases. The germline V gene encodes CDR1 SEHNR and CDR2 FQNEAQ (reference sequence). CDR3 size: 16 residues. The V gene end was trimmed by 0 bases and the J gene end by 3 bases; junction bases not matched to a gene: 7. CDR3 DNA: TGTGCCAGCAGCTTAGCAGTGGGACAGGAGGGCTACGAGCAGTACTTC. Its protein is CASSLAVGQEGYEQYF.

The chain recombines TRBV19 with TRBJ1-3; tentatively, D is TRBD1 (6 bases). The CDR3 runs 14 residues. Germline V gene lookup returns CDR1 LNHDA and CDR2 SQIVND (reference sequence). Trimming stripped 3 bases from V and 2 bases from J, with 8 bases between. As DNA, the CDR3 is TGTGCCAGTAGTATTTCAGGGGCTGGAAACACCATATATTTT. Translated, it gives CASSISGAGNTIYF.

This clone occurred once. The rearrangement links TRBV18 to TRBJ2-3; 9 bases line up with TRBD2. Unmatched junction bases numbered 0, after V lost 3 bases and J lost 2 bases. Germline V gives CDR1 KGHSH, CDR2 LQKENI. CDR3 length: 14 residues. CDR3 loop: CASSPGLATDTQYF. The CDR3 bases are TGTGCCAGCTCACCGGGACTAGCCACAGATACGCAGTATTTT. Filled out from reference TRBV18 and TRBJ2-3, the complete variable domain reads NAGVMQNPRHLVRRRGQEARLRCSPMKGHSHVYWYRQLPEEGLKFMVYLQKENIIDESGMPKERFSAEFPKEGPSILRIQQVVRGDSAAYFCASSPGLATDTQYFGPGTRLTVL.

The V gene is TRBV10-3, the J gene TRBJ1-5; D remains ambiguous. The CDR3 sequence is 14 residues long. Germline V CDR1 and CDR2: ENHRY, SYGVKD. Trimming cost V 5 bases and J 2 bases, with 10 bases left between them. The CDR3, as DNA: TGTGCCATCAGTAGTACGGGCCGCAATCAGCCCCAGCATTTT. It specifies CAISSTGRNQPQHF.

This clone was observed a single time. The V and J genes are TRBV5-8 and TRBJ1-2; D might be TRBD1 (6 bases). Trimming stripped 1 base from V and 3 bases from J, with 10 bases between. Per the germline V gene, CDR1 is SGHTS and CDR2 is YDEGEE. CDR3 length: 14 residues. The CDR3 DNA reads TGTGCCAGCAGCTTGACAGGGATCGACTATGGCTACACCTTC. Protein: CASSLTGIDYGYTF.